This T cell receptor beta chain was captured by sequencing in a study of cytomegalovirus exposure and HLA in healthy donors. The PCR contained 60 Vbeta and 13 Jbeta primers. Repertoires were generated with immunoSEQ multiplex PCR, while TCRdb's copy carries only in-frame clones and drops some. The table has some 100,000 clones, around 85% seen once. At sampling all donors were nominally healthy, likely with unrecorded immune exposures. Concerning this clone: Its antigen is as yet unknown.

Study-wide results and limits: Altogether, about 160 TCR beta chains were recorded as cytomegalovirus-associated. A later analysis showed HLA-associated TCR beta chains outstripping equally common others in clonal expansion. Owing to their indistinguishability, certain V segments, notably TRBV6-2 and TRBV6-3, were excluded.

V was pared by 10 bases and J by 4 bases, with 9 bases of the junction left unmatched. This CDR3 contains 14 residues. Looked up from germline, CDR1 is SNHLY and CDR2 is FYNNEI. The genes are TRBV2 and TRBJ1-4, with TRBD1 identical over 7 bases. This clonotype originated in a man younger than 45 in good health and CMV-seronegative. Sample: PBMCs. The CDR3 DNA reads as TGTGCCATACCAAACCGGGACAGTAATGAAAAACTGTTTTTT. Translating it yields CAIPNRDSNEKLFF.